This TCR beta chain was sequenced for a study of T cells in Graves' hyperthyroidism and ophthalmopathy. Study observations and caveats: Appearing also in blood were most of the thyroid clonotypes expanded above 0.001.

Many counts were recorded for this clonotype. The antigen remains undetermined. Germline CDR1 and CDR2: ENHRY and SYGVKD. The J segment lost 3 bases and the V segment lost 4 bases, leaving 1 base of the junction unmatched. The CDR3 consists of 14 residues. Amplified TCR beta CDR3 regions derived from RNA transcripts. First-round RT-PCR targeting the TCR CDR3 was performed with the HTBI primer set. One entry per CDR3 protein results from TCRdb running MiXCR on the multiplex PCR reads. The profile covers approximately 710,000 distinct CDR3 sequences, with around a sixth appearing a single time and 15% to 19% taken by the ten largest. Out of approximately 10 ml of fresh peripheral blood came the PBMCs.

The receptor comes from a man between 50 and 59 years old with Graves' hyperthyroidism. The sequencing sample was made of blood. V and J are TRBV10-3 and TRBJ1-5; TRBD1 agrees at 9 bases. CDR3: CAISGTGVNQPQHF. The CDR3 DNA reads TGTGCCATCAGTGGGACAGGGGTCAATCAGCCCCAGCATTTT.